The T cell receptor beta chain under discussion was sequenced for a study of blood T cell repertoires in COVID-19 (dated by TCRdb to about 2020). With regard to the full study: Samples covering the acute and convalescent phases of COVID-19 were provided by collaborators in the United States, Italy and Spain. The prospective study material was composed of cDNA or gDNA derived from T cells, B-cell-depleted T cells, or PBMCs. Deeply sampled blood TCRbeta repertoires from subjects exposed to, actively infected with, or recovered from COVID-19 were included in the dataset. The repertoires were released in a freely available public database meant as a resource for research on the immune response to SARS-CoV-2. The samples were drawn from two sources: the first 160 participants of the ongoing ImmuneRACE study, and approximately 1,300 subjects contributed by 6 global collaborators. The sample metadata nearly always contained a de-identified subject ID, COVID-19 status, age in years and sex. Where HLA class I and class II types were available, the types were taken from metadata supplied by the sample provider, not from assay-based typing.

Whole blood was collected in K2EDTA tubes by collaborating institutions according to the institutions' own protocols. For TCRbeta analysis, collaborator samples were shipped as frozen whole blood, as isolated PBMCs, or as DNA extracted from either sample type. Per the germline V gene (reference sequence), SEHNR is the CDR1 and FQNEAQ is the CDR2. The CDR3 runs 14 amino acids, cysteine and phenylalanine included. The kept DNA is CDR3 alone, 42 bases in frame from the first base. The junction shows trimming of 1 base on V and 8 bases on J, and the gene matches do not reach 5 bases of it. Results the study describes overall, beyond this receptor: Clinical and demographic metadata were provided uncurated, with the amount varying by source and participant.

The sample holds one count of this clone. The clone's antigen remains unknown. The sample holds no much larger clone one base away, and base qualities are not on file. TCRbeta CDR3 regions were amplified from genomic DNA by means of the immunoSEQ Assay, a bias-controlled multiplex PCR. The authors processed their data as follows. Nucleated cell counts per sample were estimated from amplification of reference gene primers within the assay. To quantify the absolute abundance of each unique TCRbeta CDR3 rearrangement, sequence reads were collapsed and filtered. For each sample, productive Simpson clonality was calculated as the square root of Simpson's diversity index across productive rearrangements. The clones in this table, taken by TCRdb from immuneACCESS, are in-frame only. Not every clone is retained; where verified, under half of the shortfall comes from an unresolved V gene, and the cause of the rest is unknown. That table gives V, J and clone size, and the DNA gave D and trimming. Within this sample are about 250,000 clones, with more than 80% of them counted one time only. More than 5.5% of the sample is taken by the ten largest.

The TCR was taken from a human donor in a cohort sampled during active COVID-19. The chain is made from TRBV7-9 and TRBJ1-2, with 9 bases aligning to TRBD1. The sample consisted of peripheral blood. In nucleotides, the sequence is TGTGCCAGCAGCTTAGGGGACAGGGAGGGCGGCTACACCTTC. Translation gives CASSLGDREGGYTF.